These 18 T cell receptor beta chains originate from one sample sequenced in a study of blood T cell repertoires in COVID-19. The repertoire was sequenced with immunoSEQ multiplex PCR; TCRdb's copy has only in-frame clones and lacks some. The sample has 97,000 or so clones, around 84% seen once. The sample was peripheral blood. The receptors were sampled from a human donor in a cohort sampled during active COVID-19.

J is TRBJ1-1 and V is TRBV15, with unresolved D. CDR3 length: 14 residues. V was cut by 5 bases and J by 7 bases, with 17 bases left in between. Germline V gene sequence: CDR1 LNHNV, CDR2 YYDKDF (reference sequence). The CDR3 DNA reads TGTGCCACCAGCCGTGTGTCAGTAGCGGGTGAAGCTTTCTTT. This encodes CATSRVSVAGEAFF.

The chain joins TRBV28 to TRBJ2-5; TRBD2 is a possible D gene (6 bases). V shed 6 bases and J shed 5 bases, with 10 bases lying between them. Germline values: CDR1 MDHEN, CDR2 SYDVKM. The CDR3 has 12 amino acids. CDR3 DNA: TGTGCCAGCAGGGCCCGGGGGGAGACCCAGTACTTC. It is translated as CASRARGETQYF.

The chain is built from TRBV5-4 and TRBJ2-5; 8 nucleotides align to TRBD1. This CDR3 contains 15 residues. Trimming removed 4 bases from V and 0 bases from J; junction bases left unmatched: 5. CDR1 is SGHNT, CDR2 YYREEE, per germline (reference sequence). For the CDR3, the DNA is TGTGCCAGCAGCACCCGGACAGGGTACCAAGAGACCCAGTACTTC. Encoded protein: CASSTRTGYQETQYF.

The chain combines TRBV6-6 with TRBJ1-1; TRBD1 matches at 7 bases. The germline V gene has CDR1 MNHNY and CDR2 SVGAGI (reference sequence). This CDR3 has 15 residues. With 6 bases clipped from V and 4 bases from J, the junction kept 11 bases outside the gene matches. CDR3 bases: TGTGCCAGCAGGACCTACAGGGGAGGTGGCACTGAAGCTTTCTTT. Translating gives CASRTYRGGGTEAFF.

Worth noting for this clone: The same CDR3 can be traced to other DNA sequences in this sample. This chain connects TRBV5-4 to TRBJ1-1; the match to TRBD1 covers 9 bases. Trimming cost V 0 bases and J 8 bases; bases outside gene matches: 2. Germline V gene data show CDR1 as SGHNT and CDR2 as YYREEE (reference sequence). This CDR3 region has 13 residues. CDR3 nucleotides: TGTGCCAGCAGCTTGGGGGGGACAGGGGAAGCTTTCTTT. As protein: CASSLGGTGEAFF.

The V call is TRBV30, the J call TRBJ2-7; no firm D call. The germline V and J ends were trimmed by 0 bases and 4 bases, with 4 bases remaining between them. The germline CDR1 and CDR2 sequences are GTSNPN and SVGIG (reference sequence). The CDR3 covers 11 residues. The DNA for the CDR3 is TGTGCCTGGAGTGTTGCGTACGAGCAGTACTTC. It codes for CAWSVAYEQYF. The full variable domain, completed using reference TRBV30 and TRBJ2-7, is SQTIHQWPATLVQPVGSPLSLECTVEGTSNPNLYWYRQAAGRGLQLLFYSVGIGQISSEVPQNLSASRPQDRQFILSSKKLLLSDSGFYLCAWSVAYEQYFGPGTRLTVT.

Only one count was recorded for this clone. The rearrangement joins TRBV13 to TRBJ2-6; TRBD1 matches at 7 bases. The junction had 11 bases not matched to a gene; V was cut back by 3 bases and J by 0 bases. In germline, CDR1 is PRHDT, CDR2 FYEKMQ (reference sequence). CDR3 length: 19 residues. The CDR3: CASSLDWPGQTSGANVLTF. The CDR3 nucleotides read TGTGCCAGCAGCTTGGACTGGCCGGGACAGACCTCTGGGGCCAACGTCCTGACTTTC.

The rearrangement links TRBV7-2 to TRBJ2-5, with 9 positions matching TRBD2. Germline loops: CDR1 SGHTA, CDR2 FQGNSA. The trim removed 5 bases at V and 2 bases at J, leaving 9 bases unmatched. CDR3 length equals 16 residues. This CDR3 is CASSPSTSGQQETQYF. The CDR3 DNA is TGTGCCAGCAGCCCTTCGACTAGCGGCCAGCAAGAGACCCAGTACTTC.

Only a few counts were recorded for this clone. The rearrangement joins TRBV18 to TRBJ2-7; TRBD2 matches 8 bases. Germline assignment: CDR1 KGHSH and CDR2 LQKENI. CDR3 length: 14 amino acids. V trimming: 8 bases; J trimming: 4 bases; junction bases outside the gene matches: 10. CDR3 nucleotide sequence: TGTGCCAGCCGCCGACCAGCGGGGGTTTACGAGCAGTACTTC. This sequence encodes CASRRPAGVYEQYF. The entire variable domain, with the rest obtained from reference TRBV18 and TRBJ2-7, is as follows: NAGVMQNPRHLVRRRGQEARLRCSPMKGHSHVYWYRQLPEEGLKFMVYLQKENIIDESGMPKERFSAEFPKEGPSILRIQQVVRGDSAAYFCASRRPAGVYEQYFGPGTRLTVT.

This chain joins TRBV10-3 and TRBJ2-6, with a tentative D call TRBD2 (5 bases). Germline lookup yields CDR1 ENHRY and CDR2 SYGVKD. The CDR3 loop spans 13 amino acids. V shed 8 bases and J shed 0 bases, with 5 bases lying between them. The chain's CDR3 is CAIGSSGANVLTF. In DNA form, the CDR3 reads TGTGCCATCGGGAGCTCTGGGGCCAACGTCCTGACTTTC.

This chain connects TRBV7-2 to TRBJ1-4; D not certain. V lost 1 base to trimming and J lost 8 bases, with 14 bases between them. This CDR3 comprises 15 residues. Germline V CDR1 and CDR2: SGHTA, FQGNSA. The CDR3 DNA sequence: TGTGCCAGCAGCTTAGATACCCCAAAAGAGGAAAAACTGTTTTTT. It encodes CASSLDTPKEEKLFF.

This clone was seen a few times. Germline is not matched at one junction end, which may reflect a read error. The rearrangement uses TRBV9 and TRBJ2-7; the match to TRBD2 covers 10 bases. This CDR3 has 15 amino acids. CDR1 and CDR2 from the germline V gene are SGDLS and YYNGEE. DNA of the CDR3: TGTGCCAGCAGCGCGAGCGGGGGGGTCAACTACGCGCAGTACTTC. The encoded protein is CASSASGGVNYAQYF.

This chain connects TRBV21-1 to TRBJ1-5; the DNA was not compared with TRBD1, the D call given in the table. TRBV21-1 is designated a pseudogene. The CDR3 loop spans 15 amino acids. Written as DNA, the CDR3 is TGTGCCAGCAGCGCCGACAGGGGGCGGCATCAGCCCCAGCATTTT. This sequence encodes CASSADRGRHQPQHF.

This sequence joins TRBV9 and TRBJ2-3; 9 bases fit TRBD2. The germline gives CDR1 SGDLS, CDR2 YYNGEE. J was trimmed by 1 base and V by 7 bases; bases with no gene match: 4. The CDR3 loop spans 14 amino acids. The CDR3 region is CASSSGGRTDTQYF. The CDR3 DNA reads as TGTGCCAGCTCAAGCGGGGGGCGCACAGATACGCAGTATTTT.

The table lists this clone with a count of one. V gene TRBV2 combines with J gene TRBJ2-3; D is possibly TRBD2 (5 bases). The CDR3 consists of 15 residues. Trimming cost V 6 bases and J 3 bases, with 16 bases left between them. Per germline, CDR1 SNHLY and CDR2 FYNNEI. The CDR3 is CASRISVTGTDTQYF. The CDR3 DNA follows: TGTGCCAGCAGAATTAGCGTGACCGGTACAGATACGCAGTATTTT.

The chain recombines TRBV5-6 with TRBJ2-5, with 9 bases fitting TRBD2. Germline V gene lookup returns CDR1 SGHDT and CDR2 YYEEEE. V lost 2 bases to trimming and J lost 7 bases; unmatched junction nucleotides: 12. This CDR3 contains 16 residues. The CDR3, as DNA: TGTGCCAGCAGCTTTCGGGCTAGCGGGGACCCCGGGACCCAGTACTTC. This gives the protein CASSFRASGDPGTQYF. The full variable domain, its missing parts supplied by reference TRBV5-6 and TRBJ2-5, is DAGVTQSPTHLIKTRGQQVTLRCSPKSGHDTVSWYQQALGQGPQFIFQYYEEEERQRGNFPDRFSGHQFPNYSSELNVNALLLGDSALYLCASSFRASGDPGTQYFGPGTRLLVL.

In DNA, the CDR3 is TGTGCCAGCACCCCTTGGGGGGTGGGGGAGCAGTTCTTC. It is translated as CASTPWGVGEQFF. This sequence joins TRBV7-6 and TRBJ2-1; a possible D gene is TRBD2 (6 bases). The ends were cut back, 7 bases at V and 10 bases at J, with 17 bases in the middle. The CDR3 sequence is 13 residues long. Germline CDR1 reads SGHVS; CDR2 reads FNYEAQ. The whole variable domain, remainder taken from reference TRBV7-6 and TRBJ2-1, is GAGVSQSPRYKVTKRGQDVALRCDPISGHVSLYWYRQALGQGPEFLTYFNYEAQQDKSGLPNDRFSAERPEGSISTLTIQRTEQRDSAMYRCASTPWGVGEQFFGPGTRLTVL.

V is TRBV13 and J is TRBJ1-3; 9 nucleotides line up with TRBD1. The length of the CDR3 is 11 residues. J gave up 10 bases and V 5 bases, and 0 bases lay outside the gene matches. Germline CDR1 PRHDT, CDR2 FYEKMQ (reference sequence). The DNA of the CDR3 is TGTGCCAGCAGCGGACAGGGGACCATATATTTT. Its protein product is CASSGQGTIYF.